The sample holds many counts of the clone carrying this TCR beta chain. The antigen remains unidentified. These data are taken from a study of metastatic and nonmetastatic thyroid tumors. Regarding the study as a whole: When malignant thyroid tumors were compared with benign nodules, TCR beta diversity was reportedly significantly higher in the malignant tumors. This held in both blood and tumor samples.

This CDR3 spans 12 amino acids. CDR1 and CDR2 from the germline V gene are SGHTA and FQGNSA. V lost 6 bases and J 10 bases, leaving 13 bases between the germline ends. Via MiXCR, TCRdb re-called the PCR reads. The data show roughly 34,000 clones, about a fifth seen once. Until they underwent thyroid surgery, no patient had received any treatment. This chain connects TRBV7-2 to TRBJ2-1; D is perhaps TRBD1 (6 bases). The TCR comes from a male donor with papillary thyroid cancer or a benign thyroid nodule (not recorded which). Some clones in this sample may be carry-over from other donors' samples. The sample was tumor tissue. The CDR3 here is CASSQIQGEQFF. In DNA form, the CDR3 reads TGTGCCAGCAGTCAGATTCAGGGGGAGCAGTTCTTC.